This TCR beta chain was profiled in a study of OX40 agonist ivuxolimab in advanced cancers. About the study: Patients with prior anti-PD-1, anti-PD-L1 or anti-CTLA-4 therapy were eligible; 40% had some. In three patients, partial responses were observed, one with hepatocellular carcinoma and two with cutaneous melanoma. Regarding the study as a whole: Compared with CD4+, CD8+ T cells on average had more expanded clones. Nonresponders included some who also had low normalized T-cell clonal expansion.

As concerns this clone: Its antigen is as yet unknown.

Libraries were prepared by immunoSEQ multiplex PCR; TCRdb keeps only in-frame clonotypes and omits some of them. The data contain some 71,000 clones, 80% to 85% of them singletons. Germline CDR1 SGHDN, CDR2 FVKESK. The ends were cut back, 1 base at V and 5 bases at J, with 9 bases in the middle. This CDR3 has 14 residues. V gene TRBV14 combines with J gene TRBJ1-3; unclear D gene. The receptor was derived from an adult with an advanced solid tumor such as melanoma, head and neck, liver or kidney cancer. The sample was CD4+ or CD8+ T cells sorted from blood, taken in a trial of the OX40 agonist ivuxolimab. The DNA of the CDR3 is TGTGCCAGCAGCCAAGTAAACAGACGAAACACCATATATTTT. Translating it yields CASSQVNRRNTIYF. Full variable domain (outside the CDR3, taken from reference TRBV14 and TRBJ1-3): EAGVTQFPSHSVIEKGQTVTLRCDPISGHDNLYWYRRVMGKEIKFLLHFVKESKQDESGMPNNRFLAERTGGTYSTLKVQPAELEDSGVYFCASSQVNRRNTIYFGEGSWLTVV.